These 15 T cell receptor beta chains share one sample of origin, sequenced in a study of T cell responses to AZD1222 COVID-19 vaccine (dated by TCRdb to the early 2020s). What this sample's time point label stands for: about 28 days (+/-7) after the second vaccine dose. Receptor amplification or capture employed the immunoSEQ multiplex PCR assay. Drawn from immuneACCESS, this table holds only the in-frame rearrangements with V and J called that TCRdb kept. Clones are partly lost; checked studies trace under half to an unresolved V gene and leave the rest unexplained. The sample table contains approximately 120,000 clones; only one count was recorded for around 90% of them. The ten largest make up around 5% of the sample. Sequencing was performed on peripheral blood, taken 28 days after the second AZD1222 dose. The receptors come from an adult who received the AZD1222 COVID-19 vaccine.

DNA of the CDR3: TGTGCCAGCAGCCGGGACAGCATGAACACTGAAGCTTTCTTT. It yields the protein CASSRDSMNTEAFF. V usage is TRBV7-3 and J usage is TRBJ1-1, with 7 positions matching TRBD1. Looked up from germline, CDR1 is SGHTA and CDR2 is FQGTGA. The ends lost 5 bases at V and 0 bases at J; junction bases unmatched: 3. There are 14 residues in the CDR3. The full variable domain, in which reference TRBV7-3 and TRBJ1-1 provide the parts outside the CDR3, is GAGVSQTPSNKVTEKGKYVELRCDPISGHTALYWYRQSLGQGPEFLIYFQGTGAADDSGLPNDRFFAVRPEGSVSTLKIQRTERGDSAVYLCASSRDSMNTEAFFGQGTRLTVV.

J is TRBJ2-7 and V is TRBV11-2; D gene ambiguous. Germline V gene data show CDR1 as SGHAT and CDR2 as FQNNGV. V dropped 2 bases and J dropped 3 bases, with 11 bases sitting between them. The CDR3 contains 14 residues. The CDR3 DNA reads as TGTGCCAGCAGCTTAATCACTGGGGACTACGAGCAGTACTTC. Translating it yields CASSLITGDYEQYF.

V usage is TRBV28 and J usage is TRBJ2-1, with 9 bases identical to TRBD2. Looked up from germline, CDR1 is MDHEN and CDR2 is SYDVKM. The CDR3 consists of 19 residues. Germline trimming cut 3 bases from V and 4 bases from J; bases unmatched to any gene: 16. The CDR3 bases are TGTGCCAGCAGTTTCCCCCACACCCCTGGACTAGCGTCGTACAATGAGCAGTTCTTC. Translation: CASSFPHTPGLASYNEQFF.

This chain uses TRBV19 with TRBJ2-2, with a tentative D call TRBD1 (7 bases). CDR1 and CDR2 (germline): LNHDA, SQIVND (reference sequence). The CDR3 length is 14 residues. V lost 10 bases and J lost 5, with 17 bases in between. The CDR3 protein is CATKVQGGTGELFF. The CDR3, as DNA: TGTGCCACCAAGGTCCAGGGGGGTACCGGGGAGCTGTTTTTT.

The chain uses TRBV6-5 and TRBJ1-6; 9 nucleotides match TRBD1. V was pared by 2 bases and J by 11 bases, with 4 bases of the junction left unmatched. This CDR3 contains 14 residues. Germline CDR1 reads MNHEY; CDR2 reads SVGAGI. The CDR3 sequence is CASSYRDRETPLHF. The CDR3, as DNA: TGTGCCAGCAGTTACAGGGACAGGGAAACACCCCTCCACTTT.

This rearrangement joins TRBV5-3 to TRBJ1-4, with 7 bases lining up with TRBD1. TRBV5-3 is given ORF status, its function remaining uncertain. Trimming took 4 bases from V and 7 from J; bases not matched to a gene: 16. The CDR3 extends over 17 amino acids. The CDR3 loop is CARSLPSLRGRCEKLFF. Written as DNA, the CDR3 is TGTGCCAGAAGCCTCCCTAGTTTGAGGGGGCGGTGTGAAAAACTGTTTTTT.

Remarks on this clone: This same CDR3 is encoded by further DNA sequences in the sample. The gene calls are TRBV9 and TRBJ2-3; TRBD2 matches 10 bases. J gave up 4 bases and V 2 bases, and 4 bases lay outside the gene matches. The CDR3 runs 15 residues. CDR1 and CDR2 (germline): SGDLS, YYNGEE. This CDR3 reads CASSVSGRGADTQYF. CDR3 in DNA: TGTGCCAGCAGCGTCAGCGGGAGGGGCGCAGATACGCAGTATTTT.

The chain recombines TRBV7-3 with TRBJ2-1, with 8 bases fitting TRBD2. V was clipped by 5 bases and J by 6 bases; unmatched bases: 9. Germline lookup yields CDR1 SGHTA and CDR2 FQGTGA. The CDR3 contains 15 residues. The CDR3 region is CASSQSSGVGNEQFF. Here the CDR3 DNA reads TGTGCCAGCAGCCAGAGTAGCGGGGTGGGCAATGAGCAGTTCTTC.

This chain joins TRBV24-1 and TRBJ1-5, with 8 bases lining up with TRBD1. V dropped 4 bases and J dropped 7; count of bases not matched to a gene: 8. Germline lookup yields CDR1 KGHDR and CDR2 SFDVKD. The CDR3 has 15 residues. The CDR3 sequence is CATSETGGGWQPQHF. The CDR3 DNA follows: TGTGCCACCAGTGAAACAGGGGGTGGGTGGCAGCCCCAGCATTTT.

This chain links TRBV6-1 with TRBJ1-2; possibly TRBD1 for D (6 bases). With 1 base removed from V and 4 bases from J, the gap between germline ends came to 13 bases. The CDR3 length is 15 residues. CDR1 is MNHNS and CDR2 is SASEGT in the germline V gene. CDR3 sequence reads: CASSEVGGAGYGYTF. DNA of the CDR3: TGTGCCAGCAGTGAAGTGGGGGGCGCGGGCTATGGCTACACCTTC.

There are a few counts of this clone. The chain combines TRBV19 with TRBJ2-2; D uncertain. The CDR3 consists of 14 residues. The germline V and J ends were trimmed by 5 bases and 6 bases, with 13 bases remaining between them. Per germline, CDR1 LNHDA and CDR2 SQIVND (reference sequence). The CDR3: CASSLRHASGELFF. The CDR3 DNA reads as TGTGCCAGTAGTCTTAGACATGCGTCCGGGGAGCTGTTTTTT.

J is TRBJ2-3 and V is TRBV5-1; 7 bases align to TRBD2. In germline, CDR1 is SGHRS, CDR2 YFSETQ. The CDR3 has 16 amino acids. Losses at the gene ends were 3 bases for V and 1 base for J; bases not matched to a gene: 8. This CDR3 is CASSWDYRSGTDTQYF. As DNA, the CDR3 is TGCGCCAGCAGCTGGGACTACCGGAGCGGCACAGATACGCAGTATTTT.

To note about this clone: Other DNA sequences from this sample encode an identical CDR3 as well. The chain employs TRBV18 and TRBJ2-3; D is unclear. Germline V lookup: CDR1 KGHSH, CDR2 LQKENI. The CDR3 sequence is 14 residues long. The V and J ends lost 3 bases and 0 bases respectively, with 7 bases between them. This CDR3 reads CASSPSVSTDTQYF. Here the CDR3 DNA reads TGTGCCAGCTCACCGTCAGTCAGCACAGATACGCAGTATTTT.

The chain joins TRBV12-3 or TRBV12-4 to TRBJ2-2, with 7 bases that match TRBD1. The CDR3 runs 12 residues. The ends lost 10 bases at V and 7 bases at J; junction bases unmatched: 6. The CDR3: CATRPGGGELFF. As DNA, the CDR3 is TGTGCCACCCGGCCAGGGGGCGGGGAGCTGTTTTTT.

This chain connects TRBV2 to TRBJ1-1, with TRBD1 as a possible D gene (6 bases). The CDR3 contains 13 residues. From germline, CDR1 is SNHLY and CDR2 FYNNEI. V was trimmed by 7 bases and J by 6 bases, leaving 15 bases between them. The CDR3 spells CASTRDTQAEAFF. CDR3 coding DNA: TGTGCCAGCACCAGGGACACTCAGGCTGAAGCTTTCTTT.